This T cell receptor (beta chain) was documented in a study of OX40 agonist ivuxolimab in advanced cancers. About the study: Mean age approximately 59 years, range roughly 23 to 79; 82.7% male. Overall study results and limits: Clonal expansion among partial responders at 0.1-3.0 mg/kg ranked near the lowest.

Data came from immunoSEQ multiplex PCR; TCRdb stores just in-frame clones and leaves some out. The data contain about 120,000 clones, approximately 90% of them singletons. The CDR3 has 14 amino acids. With 6 bases removed from V and 1 base from J, the gap between germline ends came to 12 bases. Germline values: CDR1 KGHSH, CDR2 LQKENI. With regard to this clone: Its antigen is still unknown.

The material was CD4+ or CD8+ T cells sorted from blood, obtained in a trial of the OX40 agonist ivuxolimab. The chain uses TRBV18 and TRBJ1-1; D remains unclear. This clonotype originated in an adult with an advanced solid tumor such as melanoma, head and neck, liver or kidney cancer. CDR3 in DNA: TGTGCCAGCTCGCTGGGCAGAACGAACACTGAAGCTTTCTTT. Translated, it gives CASSLGRTNTEAFF.